This paragraph reports one TCR beta chain. The record originates from a study of blood T cell repertoires in COVID-19. Study-wide background: COVID-19 samples collected from the United States, Italy and Spain covered acute and convalescent phases.

Original processing methods: Reference gene primer amplification yielded estimated nucleated cell counts. Sequenced by immunoSEQ multiplex PCR; TCRdb stores in-frame clones only, minus some. D and trimming were read from the DNA, whereas the V and J calls and clone size are those reported in that table. The data show 100,000 to 150,000 clones, 86% seen once. CDR1 is KGHSH and CDR2 is LQKENI in the germline V gene. Trimming took 2 bases from V and 0 from J, leaving 11 bases between them. The CDR3 extends over 16 amino acids. This chain links TRBV18 with TRBJ2-4; D is possibly TRBD2 (5 bases). The clonotype comes from an older woman with COVID-19, enrolled during active disease. Sequencing was carried out using peripheral blood. Here the CDR3 DNA reads TGTGCCAGCTCACCATTGACCGGGGTAGCCAAAAACATTCAGTACTTC. Protein sequence: CASSPLTGVAKNIQYF.